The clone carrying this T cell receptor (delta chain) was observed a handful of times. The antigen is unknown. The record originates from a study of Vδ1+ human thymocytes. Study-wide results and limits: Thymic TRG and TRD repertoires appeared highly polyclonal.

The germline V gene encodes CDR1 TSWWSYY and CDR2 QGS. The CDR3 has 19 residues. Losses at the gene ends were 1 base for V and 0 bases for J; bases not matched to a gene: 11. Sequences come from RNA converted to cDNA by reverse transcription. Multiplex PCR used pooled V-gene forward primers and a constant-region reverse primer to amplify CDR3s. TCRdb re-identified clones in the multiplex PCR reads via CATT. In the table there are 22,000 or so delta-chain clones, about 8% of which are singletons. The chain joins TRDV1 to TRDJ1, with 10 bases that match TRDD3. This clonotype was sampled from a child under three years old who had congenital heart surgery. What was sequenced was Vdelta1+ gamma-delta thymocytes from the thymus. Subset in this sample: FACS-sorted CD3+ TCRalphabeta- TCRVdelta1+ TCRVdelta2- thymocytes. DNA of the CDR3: TGTGCTCTTGGGGAACGGCCTACACTGGGGGATGCTTACACCGATAAACTCATCTTT. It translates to CALGERPTLGDAYTDKLIF.